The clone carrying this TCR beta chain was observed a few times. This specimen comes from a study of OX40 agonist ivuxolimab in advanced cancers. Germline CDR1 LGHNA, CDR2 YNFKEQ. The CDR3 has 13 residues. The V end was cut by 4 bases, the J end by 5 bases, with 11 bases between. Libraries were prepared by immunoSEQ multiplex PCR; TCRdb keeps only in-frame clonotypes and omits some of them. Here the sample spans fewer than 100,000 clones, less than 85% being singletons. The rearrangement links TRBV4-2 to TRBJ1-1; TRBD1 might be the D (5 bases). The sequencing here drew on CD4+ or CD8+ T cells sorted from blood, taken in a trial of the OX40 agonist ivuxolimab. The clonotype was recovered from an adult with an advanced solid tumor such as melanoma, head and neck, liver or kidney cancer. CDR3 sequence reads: CASSLQRGTEAFF. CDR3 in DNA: TGTGCCAGCAGCCTCCAGCGGGGGACTGAAGCTTTCTTT.